This T cell receptor (beta chain) was identified in a study of T cell responses to AZD1222 COVID-19 vaccine. The study's findings and limits: Increases in Spike-specific TCR breadth and depth were seen after two AZD1222 doses. Baseline seropositivity occurred in only 5 to 7 AZD1222 recipients.

The repertoire was sequenced with immunoSEQ multiplex PCR; TCRdb's copy has only in-frame clones and lacks some. This table holds around 150,000 clones. Worth noting for this clone: As yet, its antigen is unknown.

The CDR3 loop spans 13 amino acids. The germline V gene encodes CDR1 MNHEY and CDR2 SVGEGT. V lost 5 bases and J 10 bases, leaving 14 bases between the germline ends. The TCR sequence derives from an adult in good health. The V gene is TRBV6-2 or TRBV6-3, the J gene TRBJ1-4; D is unresolved. The sequenced sample was peripheral blood. CDR3 DNA sequence: TGTGCCAGCAGTACCCGGGGTTCCAGAAAACTGTTTTTT. Translated: CASSTRGSRKLFF.